The clone carrying this TCR beta chain has a count of ten or more. This CDR3 contains 10 residues. The table came from immunoSEQ multiplex PCR; TCRdb's copy has only in-frame clones and leaves some out. The table lists some 220,000 clones, about 85% of them singletons, with around 6.4% in the top ten. The data were obtained in a study of blood T cell repertoires in COVID-19. Sequencing used peripheral blood. This clonotype was obtained from a woman aged 60-70 years with active or convalescent COVID-19. The chain recombines TRBV1 with TRBJ1-2. TRBV1 corresponds to a pseudogene. The CDR3 sequence: CTSSPYGYTF. The DNA for the CDR3 is TGCACCAGCAGCCCTTATGGCTACACCTTC.